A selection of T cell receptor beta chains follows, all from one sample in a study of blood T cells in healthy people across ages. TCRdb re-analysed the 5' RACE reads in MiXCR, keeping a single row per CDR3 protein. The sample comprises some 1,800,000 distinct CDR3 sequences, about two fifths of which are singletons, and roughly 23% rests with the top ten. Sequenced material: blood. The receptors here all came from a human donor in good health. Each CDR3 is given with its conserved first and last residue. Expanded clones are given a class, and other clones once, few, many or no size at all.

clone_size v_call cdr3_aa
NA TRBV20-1 CSARTGERETQYF
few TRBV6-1 CATVDRASYEQYF
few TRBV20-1 CSAEEGPNYGYTF
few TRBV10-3 CAISEERGGTDTQYF
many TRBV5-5 CASSVTGAVEQYF
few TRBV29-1 CSAWGTGGDYGYTF
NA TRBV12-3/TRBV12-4 CASSWSGTGQNIQYF
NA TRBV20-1 CSARGYFQAYNEQFF
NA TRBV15 CATNTDRVGNQPQHF
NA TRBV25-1 CASSGSSNEQYF
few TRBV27 CASRFRGLGETQYF
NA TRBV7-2 CASSLGVVTGELFF
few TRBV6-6 CASSSGGLIPTEAFF
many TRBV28 CASRTDGYEQYF
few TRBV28 CASSLQGSLREQYF